One T cell receptor beta chain is described in this entry. Its antigen is currently unknown. The data originate from a study of T cells in Graves' hyperthyroidism and ophthalmopathy. Background on the study: Pretreatment peripheral blood was obtained at initial diagnosis.

V lost 7 bases and J lost 5, with 12 bases in between. The CDR3 runs to 11 residues. Germline CDR1 and CDR2: SQVTM and ANQGSEA. The investigators amplified TCR beta CDR3 regions from RNA transcripts. With the HTBI primer set, the TCR CDR3 went through a first round of RT-PCR. TCRdb processed the multiplex PCR reads anew with MiXCR; each CDR3 protein has one entry. This sample has approximately 560,000 distinct CDR3 sequences, with 15% to 19% found just once. Study results and limitations: Most expanded thyroid clonotypes above 0.001 recurred in blood.

The study enrolled patients aged 18 to 65 with newly diagnosed hyperthyroidism of under 2 months' duration. Isolation of PBMCs was performed on 8 to 10 ml fresh peripheral blood. This TCR was sampled from a woman in her twenties or thirties with Graves' hyperthyroidism. The sequenced sample was blood. V usage is TRBV29-1 and J usage is TRBJ2-7; D possibly corresponds to TRBD2 (5 bases). CDR3 loop: CSALSGNEQYF. The CDR3 DNA reads TGCAGCGCGCTCTCGGGAAACGAGCAGTACTTC.